Listed below are T cell receptor beta chains from one sample, sequenced in a study of T cell responses to AZD1222 COVID-19 vaccine. The protocol was immunoSEQ multiplex PCR, while the TCRdb copy is restricted to in-frame clones and leaves out a portion. Counted here are tens of thousands of clones, about 89% occurring once; the ten biggest clones make up more than 25%. The specimen comprised peripheral blood, sampled 28 days after the second AZD1222 dose. All receptors come from an adult who received the AZD1222 COVID-19 vaccine. Both conserved end residues are part of each CDR3. D genes are given only for firm matches. Clone sizes are given selectively: once, few, many, or a class where the clone is expanded.

J gene,clone size,D gene,V gene,CDR3 DNA,CDR3 protein
TRBJ2-5,NA,TRBD1,TRBV29-1,TGCAGCCTACAACCCCGGACAGGAGAGGGAGAGACCCAGTACTTC,CSLQPRTGEGETQYF
TRBJ1-3,NA,TRBD1,TRBV14,TGTGCCAGCAGCCAAGGCGGGACAGGTTACTCTGGAAACACCATATATTTT,CASSQGGTGYSGNTIYF
TRBJ1-3,NA,NA,TRBV28,TGTGCCAGCAGTGCCCCCAGTGGAAACACCATATATTTT,CASSAPSGNTIYF
TRBJ2-7,NA,TRBD2,TRBV19,TGTGCCAGTAGTATGGGTGCGGGAGGCTCCTACGAGCAGTACTTC,CASSMGAGGSYEQYF
TRBJ2-4,NA,NA,TRBV7-9,TGTGCCAGCAGCCCCTCCCGGAACATTCAGTACTTC,CASSPSRNIQYF
TRBJ2-2,NA,TRBD1,TRBV7-3,TGTGCCAGCAGCTTAGGGACAGGGGTAATCGGGGAGCTGTTTTTT,CASSLGTGVIGELFF
TRBJ2-3,few,TRBD2,TRBV5-4,TGTGCCAGCAGCTTTGCGGGAGGGGGGGCAGATACGCAGTATTTT,CASSFAGGGADTQYF
TRBJ2-5,NA,NA,TRBV5-1,TGCGCCAGCACCTCTCGAGATGTGGGAGAGACCCAGTACTTC,CASTSRDVGETQYF
TRBJ1-1,NA,NA,TRBV11-3,TGTGCCAGCAGCCCTCGACAGGAACCGAACACTGAAGCTTTCTTT,CASSPRQEPNTEAFF
TRBJ1-1,NA,NA,TRBV6-5,TGTGCCAGCAGTCCGAAGGGGAGCGACACTGAAGCTTTCTTT,CASSPKGSDTEAFF
TRBJ2-3,NA,TRBD2,TRBV5-1,TGCGCCAGCAGCTTGGTTGGAGGCAGCGGGAGGGCTAGCACAGATACGCAGTATTTT,CASSLVGGSGRASTDTQYF
TRBJ1-1,once,TRBD1,TRBV3-1/TRBV3-2,TGTGCCAGCAGCCGAGGGACAGGCTTCGAAGCTTTCTTT,CASSRGTGFEAFF
TRBJ2-3,NA,NA,TRBV9,TGTGCCAGCAGCGTCTCCGGCAGTGGCGTTTCAGATACGCAGTATTTT,CASSVSGSGVSDTQYF
TRBJ1-3,NA,NA,TRBV4-1,TGCGCCAGCAGCCAATTATTCTCTGGAAACACCATATATTTT,CASSQLFSGNTIYF
TRBJ2-1,NA,TRBD2,TRBV6-4,TGTGCCAGCAGTGACAAACGCGGGAGGGGTGAGCAGTTCTTC,CASSDKRGRGEQFF
TRBJ1-3,NA,NA,TRBV7-9,TGTGCCAGCAGCTTAGGACCGCACAGTACTGGAAACACCATATATTTT,CASSLGPHSTGNTIYF
TRBJ2-3,NA,TRBD2,TRBV10-3,TGTGCCATCAGTGGGGAGACTAGCGGGCTCACAGATACGCAGTATTTT,CAISGETSGLTDTQYF
TRBJ1-3,NA,NA,TRBV30,TGTGCCTGTCGGGACTCTGGAAACACCATATATTTT,CACRDSGNTIYF
TRBJ2-7,NA,NA,TRBV4-1,TGCGCCAGCAGCCAAGAATGGGCCTACGAGCAGTACTTC,CASSQEWAYEQYF
TRBJ2-3,NA,NA,TRBV7-2,TGTGCCAGCAGCTTCGGGGGAGGGGGCACCCCCGGGACGCAGTATTTT,CASSFGGGGTPGTQYF
TRBJ2-7,once,TRBD2,TRBV28,TGTGCCAGCAGTTCGAGCGGGAGCTACTCCTACGAGCAGTACTTC,CASSSSGSYSYEQYF
TRBJ1-6,NA,NA,TRBV10-2,TGCGCCAGCAGTGAGGGACACCAATCACCCCTCCACTTT,CASSEGHQSPLHF
TRBJ2-7,NA,TRBD2,TRBV7-6,TGTGCCAGCAGCTTAGGCGTAGCGGGGGACTTCTACGAGCAGTACTTC,CASSLGVAGDFYEQYF
TRBJ2-1,NA,TRBD2,TRBV27,TGTGCCAGCAGGGCGGGAGGCTCCTACAATGAGCAGTTCTTC,CASRAGGSYNEQFF
TRBJ2-7,NA,NA,TRBV5-6,TGTGCCAGCAGCCTGAAGGACAGACACATGGACTTC,CASSLKDRHMDF
TRBJ2-7,once,NA,TRBV12-3/TRBV12-4,TGTGCCAGCACTGATTTATACGAGCAGTACTTC,CASTDLYEQYF
TRBJ1-4,NA,NA,TRBV23-1,TGCGCCAGCAGTCAGGTTCGGGGGGACGAAAAACTGTTTTTT,CASSQVRGDEKLFF
TRBJ1-2,NA,NA,TRBV29-1,TGCAGCGTTGAAATCTTGGGTTCCTACTATGGCTACACCTTC,CSVEILGSYYGYTF
TRBJ1-5,NA,NA,TRBV4-1,TGCGCCAGCAGCCAGGTTGATATGGGTTTTAACAATCAGCCCCAGCATTTT,CASSQVDMGFNNQPQHF
TRBJ2-7,NA,NA,TRBV15,TGTGCCACCAGCAGAGAGGTAGGGTTCTACGAGCAGTACTTC,CATSREVGFYEQYF
TRBJ2-2,NA,NA,TRBV7-8,TGTGCCAGCAGCTCCGGGCGGAAAAACACCGGGGAGCTGTTTTTT,CASSSGRKNTGELFF
TRBJ2-7,NA,NA,TRBV11-3,TGTGCCAGCAGCTTAGGGGCTGAGTACGAGCAGTACTTC,CASSLGAEYEQYF
TRBJ1-1,NA,TRBD1,TRBV6-2/TRBV6-3,TGTGCCAGCAGTTACTCGGCGGGACAGGGCGGGTATGCTTTCTTT,CASSYSAGQGGYAFF
TRBJ2-6,few,NA,TRBV4-1,TGCGCCAGCAGCCAAGATCGGGTAGCCGATGGGGCCAACGTCCTGACTTTC,CASSQDRVADGANVLTF
TRBJ2-7,NA,TRBD2,TRBV20-1,TGCAGTGCTGGAGCGGGAGAGGCGCAGTACTTC,CSAGAGEAQYF
TRBJ2-1,NA,TRBD2,TRBV28,TGTGCCAGCAGTTTTCTCGGGAGGGGCAATGAGCAGTTCTTC,CASSFLGRGNEQFF
TRBJ2-5,NA,NA,TRBV7-3,TGTGCCAGCAGCCCGACAGGTGGTGAGACCCAGTACTTC,CASSPTGGETQYF
TRBJ1-5,NA,NA,TRBV12-5,TGTGCTAGTGGCATCCCGGGGGGTATCAATCAGCCCCAGCATTTT,CASGIPGGINQPQHF
TRBJ1-5,NA,NA,TRBV7-2,TGTGCCAGCAGCCCCACAGGGAAAGGAAATCAGCCCCAGCATTTT,CASSPTGKGNQPQHF
TRBJ1-1,once,NA,TRBV30,TGTGCCTGGAGCGTCGGGATTTTAAACACTGAAGCTTTCTTT,CAWSVGILNTEAFF